What follows are 23 T cell receptor beta chains derived from one specimen sequenced in a study of CD8+ T cells in alopecia areata. After isolation, RNA underwent reverse transcription to generate cDNA as the sequencing template. Repertoires were generated with immunoSEQ multiplex PCR, while TCRdb's copy carries only in-frame clones and drops some. The sample lists approximately 100,000 clones; 45% to 60% were seen once. The specimen sequenced was CD4+ T cells sorted from blood. These receptors were taken from a human donor in good health.

The gene calls are TRBV2 and TRBJ2-2; no clear D gene. This CDR3 contains 15 residues. In germline, CDR1 is SNHLY, CDR2 FYNNEI. V lost 7 bases and J lost 1, with 13 bases in between. The CDR3 nucleotides read TGTGCCAGCATAAGCCTCGCAAGGAACACCGGGGAGCTGTTTTTT. It encodes CASISLARNTGELFF.

This chain uses TRBV18 with TRBJ1-6, with D unresolved. The germline V gene encodes CDR1 KGHSH and CDR2 LQKENI. CDR3 size: 15 residues. V was cut by 3 bases and J by 10 bases, with 16 bases left in between. DNA for the CDR3: TGTGCCAGCTCACCGCACCCTATATCGGAGTCACCCCTCCACTTT. Translating gives CASSPHPISESPLHF.

This chain links TRBV30 with TRBJ2-7; possible D gene TRBD2, 6 bases. Germline V CDR1 and CDR2: GTSNPN, SVGIG (reference sequence). The CDR3 length is 15 residues. V was shortened by 3 bases and J by 0 bases, with 15 bases between the two germline ends. CDR3 region: CAWSRTIRSSYEQYF. CDR3 sequence (DNA): TGTGCCTGGAGCAGGACTATTCGCAGCTCCTACGAGCAGTACTTC.

The chain uses TRBV5-1 and TRBJ1-1; D gene ambiguous. The CDR3 has 11 residues. Germline V lookup: CDR1 SGHRS, CDR2 YFSETQ. V lost 4 bases and J lost 1, with 2 bases in between. Here the CDR3 reads CASSQNTEAFF. CDR3 nucleotides: TGCGCCAGCAGCCAGAACACTGAAGCTTTCTTT.

CDR3 loop: CASSHETQYF. DNA of the CDR3: TGTGCCAGCAGCCACGAGACCCAGTACTTC. The chain recombines TRBV11-2 with TRBJ2-5, with no clear D. V lost 5 bases and J lost 5, with 3 bases in between. CDR3 size: 10 residues. Per germline, CDR1 SGHAT and CDR2 FQNNGV.

The chain combines TRBV5-4 with TRBJ2-5; 12 bases are a match to TRBD2. The CDR3 length is 16 residues. With 3 bases clipped from V and 1 base from J, the junction kept 4 bases outside the gene matches. The germline V gene encodes CDR1 SGHNT and CDR2 YYREEE (reference sequence). The CDR3, as DNA: TGTGCCAGCAGCTCGGGACTAGCGGGCACCCAAGAGACCCAGTACTTC. Encoded protein: CASSSGLAGTQETQYF.

This clone turned up a few times. This chain connects TRBV27 to TRBJ2-7; 7 bases align to TRBD2. The V segment lost 5 bases and the J segment 5 bases; nucleotides outside the gene matches: 18. The CDR3 consists of 17 residues. Germline loops: CDR1 MNHEY, CDR2 SMNVEV (reference sequence). In nucleotides, the CDR3 is TGTGCCAGCAGTCTACGGCCTGGCGGGGGAAGGGGCCACGAGCAGTACTTC. Protein: CASSLRPGGGRGHEQYF.

V and J are TRBV4-3 and TRBJ2-6; no firm D call. The CDR3 runs to 16 residues. Trimming left V 3 bases short and J 0 bases short, with 9 bases between. CDR1 and CDR2 (germline): LGHNA, YSLEER. The CDR3: CASSHYSSSGANVLTF. CDR3 DNA sequence: TGCGCCAGCAGCCATTACTCGAGCTCTGGGGCCAACGTCCTGACTTTC.

This clone has a handful of counts. The rearrangement uses TRBV7-9 and TRBJ2-2, with 8 bases identical to TRBD2. Trimming at V came to 5 bases and at J to 0 bases, leaving 8 bases not matched to a gene. Germline-derived CDR1 and CDR2 are SEHNR and FQNEAQ (reference sequence). The CDR3 runs to 17 residues. The CDR3: CASSPRRGATNTGELFF. The CDR3 bases are TGTGCCAGCAGCCCCCGGCGGGGGGCGACGAACACCGGGGAGCTGTTTTTT.

The V gene is TRBV30, the J gene TRBJ2-5; TRBD2 agrees at 7 bases. Germline V gene sequence: CDR1 GTSNPN, CDR2 SVGIG (reference sequence). J was trimmed by 6 bases and V by 4 bases; bases with no gene match: 5. The CDR3 spans 12 residues. CDR3: CAWNGGSKTQYF. Here the CDR3 DNA reads TGTGCCTGGAACGGGGGGTCGAAGACCCAGTACTTC.

This chain links TRBV7-8 with TRBJ1-1; 7 bases match TRBD1. Germline V gene data show CDR1 as SGHVS and CDR2 as FQNEAQ. This CDR3 has 14 amino acids. V was clipped by 6 bases and J by 1 base; unmatched bases: 5. The CDR3 DNA sequence: TGTGCCAGCAGGGAGGGACAGAAGAACACTGAAGCTTTCTTT. Its translation is CASREGQKNTEAFF.

This rearrangement joins TRBV28 to TRBJ2-7; 9 bases are a match to TRBD1. Trimming cost V 2 bases and J 6 bases; bases outside gene matches: 8. There are 15 residues in the CDR3. Per the germline V gene, CDR1 is MDHEN and CDR2 is SYDVKM. The CDR3 DNA reads TGTGCCAGCAGTTTAGTTGGACAGGGGTCCGGCGAGCAGTACTTC. Translating it yields CASSLVGQGSGEQYF.

This clone appeared a few times. Here the CDR3 DNA reads TGTGCCTGGGTACGGGACCTCGGGGCCCCCTACTATGGCTACACCTTC. This codes for CAWVRDLGAPYYGYTF. The chain couples TRBV30 to TRBJ1-2; possible D gene TRBD1, 5 bases. The germline V gene has CDR1 GTSNPN and CDR2 SVGIG (reference sequence). CDR3 length: 16 residues. V lost 5 bases, J lost 3 bases, and 22 bases lay in between.

Written as DNA, the CDR3 is TGCAGCGTGGGGATAGGCAGGGACTATGGCTACACCTTC. It codes for CSVGIGRDYGYTF. The chain has TRBV29-1 and TRBJ1-2; D perhaps matches TRBD1 (5 bases). CDR1 and CDR2 from the germline V gene are SQVTM and ANQGSEA. The CDR3 runs to 13 residues. Trimming took 6 bases from V and 3 from J, leaving 14 bases between them.

This clone was seen more than once but under ten times. This chain links TRBV7-9 with TRBJ2-2, with 8 bases fitting TRBD2. From germline, CDR1 is SEHNR and CDR2 FQNEAQ (reference sequence). J was trimmed by 6 bases and V by 3 bases; bases with no gene match: 6. The CDR3 runs 15 residues. The CDR3: CASSFLRGGAGELFF. DNA of the CDR3: TGTGCCAGCAGCTTTCTCCGGGGGGGCGCCGGGGAGCTGTTTTTT.

The chain couples TRBV25-1 to TRBJ2-2; no reliable D call. The germline V and J ends were trimmed by 5 bases and 2 bases, with 21 bases remaining between them. The CDR3 runs to 18 residues. Germline CDR1 reads MGHDK; CDR2 reads SYGVNS. The DNA for the CDR3 is TGTGCCAGCAGTCCCAACGGGCTAGTCTATTCTAACACCGGGGAGCTGTTTTTT. As protein: CASSPNGLVYSNTGELFF.

The chain carries TRBV10-3 and TRBJ1-6; TRBD1 matches 7 bases. Germline trimming cut 6 bases from V and 6 bases from J; bases unmatched to any gene: 5. Per germline, CDR1 ENHRY and CDR2 SYGVKD. The CDR3 contains 14 residues. The CDR3 loop reads CAISLGQVNSPLHF. The CDR3 nucleotides read TGTGCCATCAGCCTAGGACAGGTTAATTCACCCCTCCACTTT.

The chain employs TRBV7-2 and TRBJ2-7; maybe TRBD1 (8 bases). Germline assignment: CDR1 SGHTA and CDR2 FQGNSA. V dropped 5 bases and J dropped 6 bases, with 17 bases sitting between them. This CDR3 region has 14 residues. The CDR3: CASSPRQGRGEQYF. CDR3 nucleotides: TGTGCCAGCAGCCCTCGACAGGGGAGGGGCGAGCAGTACTTC.

This clone occurred a few times. The rearrangement uses TRBV29-1 and TRBJ1-2; 12 bases fit TRBD1. The CDR3 loop spans 13 amino acids. Germline-derived CDR1 and CDR2 are SQVTM and ANQGSEA. V shed 6 bases, J shed 7 bases, and the junction held 6 bases outside the gene matches. The CDR3 DNA follows: TGCAGCGTCAAGGGACAGGGGGCTGCTGGCTACACCTTC. This encodes CSVKGQGAAGYTF.

The sample holds one count of this clone. V is TRBV29-1 and J is TRBJ2-5; TRBD1 might be the D (5 bases). Trimming pared 3 bases from V and 1 base from J, leaving 9 bases between. The CDR3 sequence is 13 residues long. Germline V gene sequence: CDR1 SQVTM, CDR2 ANQGSEA. The DNA of the CDR3 is TGCAGCGTTGATACAGGTCCCCAAGAGACCCAGTACTTC. Amino acids: CSVDTGPQETQYF.

The genes are TRBV29-1 and TRBJ2-1; D unclear. Germline values: CDR1 SQVTM, CDR2 ANQGSEA. The V end lost 0 bases, the J end lost 7 bases, and 10 bases lay between the germline ends. The CDR3 is 13 amino acids. The CDR3 loop reads CSVEDYGSNEQFF. The CDR3 DNA sequence: TGCAGCGTTGAAGATTACGGATCTAATGAGCAGTTCTTC.

This chain uses TRBV5-6 with TRBJ2-7; perhaps TRBD2 as D (5 bases). CDR1 is SGHDT, CDR2 YYEEEE, per germline. The length of the CDR3 is 15 residues. Trimming removed 3 bases at V and 2 bases at J, with 15 bases between. CDR3 sequence (DNA): TGTGCCAGCAGCTCCGCTAGACGGAGGACCTACGAGCAGTACTTC. This encodes CASSSARRRTYEQYF.

The chain uses TRBV29-1 and TRBJ2-5; 7 bases align to TRBD1. Germline CDR1 and CDR2: SQVTM and ANQGSEA. This CDR3 is 13 amino acids long. Trimming removed 4 bases from V and 0 bases from J; junction bases left unmatched: 2. CDR3 residues: CSVGGQDQETQYF. CDR3 coding DNA: TGCAGCGTTGGTGGACAGGACCAAGAGACCCAGTACTTC.